This is a list of T cell receptor beta chains from one sample in a study of OX40 agonist ivuxolimab in advanced cancers. Generated by immunoSEQ multiplex PCR, the TCRdb table keeps only in-frame clones and is missing some. The sample has fewer than 60,000 clones, roughly nine tenths seen once. Sequencing was performed on CD4+ or CD8+ T cells sorted from blood, taken in a trial of the OX40 agonist ivuxolimab. The receptors originated from an adult with an advanced solid tumor such as melanoma, head and neck, liver or kidney cancer. The CDR3 runs from the conserved cysteine through the conserved F or W. A D gene is named only where the DNA matches it firmly. The listing skips clone size in some rows; elsewhere it reads once, few, many or a size class.

V	D	J	size	DNA	CDR3
TRBV7-2	TRBD1	TRBJ1-2	.	TGTGCCAGCAGCCCGACGACAGGGCCCTATGGCTACACCTTC	CASSPTTGPYGYTF
TRBV6-1	.	TRBJ2-3	once	TGTGCCAGCAGTGAAGAAGAGGAGGTGATGGGGGATACGCAGTATTTT	CASSEEEEVMGDTQYF
TRBV27	.	TRBJ2-7	.	TGTGCCAGCAGTTTAGAGGTTGGCTACGAGCAGTACTTC	CASSLEVGYEQYF
TRBV27	.	TRBJ1-1	medium-sized	TGTGCCAGCAGTGCGGGCCTGCGGGGCGGGAACACTGAAGCTTTCTTT	CASSAGLRGGNTEAFF
TRBV7-7	TRBD1	TRBJ2-5	.	TGTGCTAGCAGCTTCCTGACAGGGGCTATGGAGACCCAGTACTTC	CASSFLTGAMETQYF
TRBV4-1	.	TRBJ2-2	.	TGCGCCAGCAGCTCGGGCGGGGTATCAACCGGGGAGCTGTTTTTT	CASSSGGVSTGELFF
TRBV5-4	.	TRBJ2-3	.	TGTGCCAGCGACGACATGTCCACAGATACGCAGTATTTT	CASDDMSTDTQYF
TRBV19	.	TRBJ1-1	.	TGTGCCAGTGGGGACAAGAAGGACACTGAAGCTTTCTTT	CASGDKKDTEAFF
TRBV4-1	.	TRBJ2-7	.	TGCGCCAGCAGCCAAGGCGGTCTGACAGGAGCCTCCTACGAGCAGTACTTC	CASSQGGLTGASYEQYF
TRBV7-9	.	TRBJ2-7	.	TGTGCCAGCAGCCCCAGGCAGGGGGGGTCCTACGAGCAGTACTTC	CASSPRQGGSYEQYF
TRBV27	.	TRBJ1-2	.	TGTGCCAGCAGCCCCAGGGGTACCTTATATGGCTACACCTTC	CASSPRGTLYGYTF
TRBV30	.	TRBJ1-5	.	TGTGCCTGGAGTAGTGGTTATAGCAATCAGCCCCAGCATTTT	CAWSSGYSNQPQHF
TRBV5-1	.	TRBJ1-2	.	TGCGCCAGCAGCCCGCGGTCCCCAAATACGGAAGGCTACACCTTC	CASSPRSPNTEGYTF
TRBV29-1	.	TRBJ2-2	.	TGCAGCGTTGATGGGCTGGGGTCCGGGGAGCTGTTTTTT	CSVDGLGSGELFF
TRBV9	TRBD2	TRBJ2-3	.	TGTGCCAGCAGCGTAGAGACTAGCGCCACAGATACGCAGTATTTT	CASSVETSATDTQYF
TRBV7-9	.	TRBJ1-5	few	TGTGCCAGCAGCCCACAGGGATCGGGCAATCAGCCCCAGCATTTT	CASSPQGSGNQPQHF
TRBV7-9	.	TRBJ2-3	.	TGTGCCAGCAGCTTATGGCCGGGGGAAGGAGATACGCAGTATTTT	CASSLWPGEGDTQYF
TRBV15	TRBD2	TRBJ2-1	.	TGTGCCACCAGCAGGACCCCCGCACTAGCGGGGGGGAGTGAGCAGTTCTTC	CATSRTPALAGGSEQFF
TRBV4-1	.	TRBJ1-2	.	TGCGCCAGCAGCCAAGATCCTTCTTCCTATGGCTACACCTTC	CASSQDPSSYGYTF
TRBV13	.	TRBJ2-3	.	TGTGCCAGCAGCTTAGAAGGAGATACGCAGTATTTT	CASSLEGDTQYF
TRBV6-5	.	TRBJ1-1	.	TGTGCCAGCAGTTACATCCAGGGCGCTGAAGCTTTCTTT	CASSYIQGAEAFF
TRBV7-6	.	TRBJ2-3	.	TGTGCCAGCAGCTTAGCGTCGGGGGAGAGCACAGATACGCAGTATTTT	CASSLASGESTDTQYF
TRBV4-2	TRBD2	TRBJ2-7	.	TGTGCCAGCAGCCAAGGGCCTAGCGGGGGGGCCGACGAGCAGTACTTC	CASSQGPSGGADEQYF
TRBV7-6	TRBD2	TRBJ2-2	.	TGTGCCAGCAGCTCCCCGGACGGGGGGGCCGGGTTATCCGGGGAGCTGTTTTTT	CASSSPDGGAGLSGELFF
TRBV29-1	.	TRBJ1-2	.	TGCAGCGTTGAGTCCCAGGCAGCTAACTATGGCTACACCTTC	CSVESQAANYGYTF
TRBV7-9	TRBD1	TRBJ1-1	.	TGTGCCAGCAGCGTTACAGGGGAGGACACTGAAGCTTTCTTT	CASSVTGEDTEAFF
TRBV7-9	TRBD2	TRBJ2-7	.	TGTGCCAGCAGCTTAGGAATAGCGGGGGGGCCGATACTCTACGAGCAGTACTTC	CASSLGIAGGPILYEQYF
TRBV5-1	TRBD1	TRBJ2-7	.	TGCGCCAGCAGCTTGGACCCCGGGACAGGGTACGAGCAGTACTTC	CASSLDPGTGYEQYF
TRBV15	.	TRBJ1-1	.	TGTGCCACCAGCAGAGATCCACAGGCCTTACTCCCTGAAGCTTTCTTT	CATSRDPQALLPEAFF
TRBV27	TRBD1	TRBJ2-7	.	TGTGCCAGCAGTTTAACCCCCGGGACAGGGAACGAGCAGTACTTC	CASSLTPGTGNEQYF
TRBV6-1	TRBD1	TRBJ1-2	.	TGTGCCAGCAGTGCTACAGGGGGCGGTGGCTACACCTTC	CASSATGGGGYTF
TRBV19	.	TRBJ1-5	.	TGTGCCAGTAGTATGTCGTACAGGGTGGGGGGAGATATACAGCCCCAGCATTTT	CASSMSYRVGGDIQPQHF
TRBV11-2	.	TRBJ2-3	.	TGTGCCAGCAGCTTGGGAGACGGGGGATTGTCAAGAGATACGCAGTATTTT	CASSLGDGGLSRDTQYF
TRBV7-9	.	TRBJ2-1	.	TGTGCCAGCAGGCAGCTCTCCTACAATGAGCAGTTCTTC	CASRQLSYNEQFF
TRBV10-1	.	TRBJ2-3	.	TGCGCCAGCAGTGACCCTCGGCAAGGTACGCAGTATTTT	CASSDPRQGTQYF
TRBV4-1	TRBD1	TRBJ2-1	.	TGCGCCAGCAGCCAAAACAGGGGGGCGGGTGAGCAGTTCTTC	CASSQNRGAGEQFF
TRBV4-1	TRBD1	TRBJ1-2	.	TGCGCCAGCAGCCAAGTTCGGACAGGGGAGGGCTATGGCTACACCTTC	CASSQVRTGEGYGYTF
TRBV6-5	.	TRBJ2-1	.	TGTGCCAGCGGGCCCTCGGGAGCCTACAATGAGCAGTTCTTC	CASGPSGAYNEQFF
TRBV27	.	TRBJ2-1	.	TGTGCCAGCAGTTCCTACACAGACTCCTACAATGAGCAGTTCTTC	CASSSYTDSYNEQFF
TRBV27	TRBD2	TRBJ2-1	.	TGTGCCAGCAGTGCAACCCTAGCGGGGGGGCAGTTCTTC	CASSATLAGGQFF
TRBV10-1	.	TRBJ1-2	.	TGCGCCAGCAGTGACGAACAGTTGCCCGCGCCCGCTGGCTACACCTTC	CASSDEQLPAPAGYTF
TRBV13	TRBD1	TRBJ2-2	.	TGTGCCAGCAGCCTAATAGGGGACAGGGAAACCGGGGAGCTGTTTTTT	CASSLIGDRETGELFF
TRBV19	.	TRBJ1-1	.	TGTGCCAGTGGTGCCACGATAATCCGGGACCCCAATAGGGACACTGAAGCTTTCTTT	CASGATIIRDPNRDTEAFF
TRBV7-9	TRBD2	TRBJ2-7	.	TGTGCCAGCAGCCTACCCGGGGGGTACGAGCAGTACTTC	CASSLPGGYEQYF
TRBV15	TRBD2	TRBJ2-1	.	TGTGCCACCAGCAGGACGGGGGGGCCCGATGAGCAGTTCTTC	CATSRTGGPDEQFF
TRBV4-1	TRBD1	TRBJ1-1	.	TGCGCCAGCAGCCAAGACAGGGGGCTGAACACTGAAGCTTTCTTT	CASSQDRGLNTEAFF
TRBV30	TRBD1	TRBJ1-1	.	TGTGCCTGGACGACAGGGTTAGGCACTGAAGCTTTCTTT	CAWTTGLGTEAFF
TRBV2	.	TRBJ1-4	.	TGTGCCAGCAGGGGAGATGAAAAACTGTTTTTT	CASRGDEKLFF
TRBV4-1	.	TRBJ2-7	once	TGCGCCAGCAGCCAAGATCGCCCGGGGATCTACGAGCAGTACTTC	CASSQDRPGIYEQYF
TRBV19	.	TRBJ2-3	once	TGTGCCAGTAGTATGTGGGAAGATACGCAGTATTTT	CASSMWEDTQYF
TRBV5-1	TRBD1	TRBJ1-1	medium-sized	TGCGCCAGCAGCTTGTCCTACGGGACAGATCGCGAAGCTTTCTTT	CASSLSYGTDREAFF
TRBV25-1	.	TRBJ1-1	.	TGTGCCAGCAGTGTATTCAACACTGAAGCTTTCTTT	CASSVFNTEAFF
TRBV6-1	.	TRBJ2-5	.	TGTGCCAGCAGTGAAGTCGGGCAGACCCAGTACTTC	CASSEVGQTQYF
TRBV19	.	TRBJ1-1	.	TGTGCCAGTAAAAAGACGGTTGCGGGTGCGGCTTTCTTT	CASKKTVAGAAFF
TRBV6-5	.	TRBJ2-7	.	TGTGCCAGCAGTTACTTAGCCGAGGGGCTCGTCTACGAGCAGTACTTC	CASSYLAEGLVYEQYF
TRBV27	.	TRBJ1-5	.	TGTGCCAGCAGTTTATCTAGCAATCAGCCCCAGCATTTT	CASSLSSNQPQHF
TRBV27	.	TRBJ2-7	.	TGTGCCAGCAGTTTATTGGGGGAGCAGTACTTC	CASSLLGEQYF
TRBV27	.	TRBJ1-3	.	TGTGCCAGCAGTTTATCGGCTGGAAACACCATATATTTT	CASSLSAGNTIYF